One sample yielded the 18 T cell receptor beta chains listed below, sequenced in a study of blood T cell repertoires in COVID-19. Profiling relied on immunoSEQ multiplex PCR, and the TCRdb table lists in-frame clones only, not all of them. The table has about 170,000 clones, more than 80% seen once. The specimen sequenced was PBMCs or T cells enriched from blood (not recorded which). These receptors all stem from a middle-aged man who had recovered from COVID-19.

The V and J genes are TRBV4-3 and TRBJ2-3; D might be TRBD1 (6 bases). Germline loops: CDR1 LGHNA, CDR2 YSLEER. The CDR3 length is 15 residues. Trimming pared 4 bases from V and 5 bases from J, leaving 16 bases between. The CDR3 region is CASSPQGRLVDTQYF. CDR3 nucleotide sequence: TGCGCCAGCAGCCCCCAGGGGCGGTTAGTAGATACGCAGTATTTT.

The chain has TRBV29-1 and TRBJ2-7, with TRBD2 matching 13 bases. Germline loops: CDR1 SQVTM, CDR2 ANQGSEA. J gave up 7 bases and V 4 bases, and 16 bases lay outside the gene matches. The CDR3 contains 17 residues. The CDR3 is CSVVLYSGLAGPTEQYF. CDR3 nucleotide sequence: TGCAGCGTTGTTTTGTATTCGGGACTAGCGGGGCCTACTGAGCAGTACTTC.

The rearrangement links TRBV7-9 to TRBJ2-3; 9 bases line up with TRBD1. The CDR3 is 17 residues long. Trimming removed 6 bases from V and 6 bases from J; junction bases left unmatched: 16. Germline V lookup: CDR1 SEHNR, CDR2 FQNEAQ (reference sequence). CDR3 in amino acids: CASRVTPDRGILDTQYF. CDR3 DNA sequence: TGTGCCAGCAGAGTAACCCCAGACAGGGGGATTCTGGATACGCAGTATTTT.

This clone was seen a few times. The J gene is TRBJ1-5, the V gene TRBV30; a weak D match, TRBD1 (5 bases). V lost 0 bases and J lost 5, with 8 bases in between. This CDR3 contains 13 residues. Germline values: CDR1 GTSNPN, CDR2 SVGIG (reference sequence). Written as DNA, the CDR3 is TGTGCCTGGAGTGTAAGGGGATATCAGCCCCAGCATTTT. As protein: CAWSVRGYQPQHF.

The chain carries TRBV6-5 and TRBJ1-2, with 7 bases fitting TRBD1. The CDR3 consists of 16 residues. Germline V lookup: CDR1 MNHEY, CDR2 SVGAGI. V was pared by 4 bases and J by 3 bases, with 11 bases of the junction left unmatched. For the CDR3, the DNA is TGTGCCAGCAGTTTGAGAACAGGGGTTGGATACTATGGCTACACCTTC. Translation gives CASSLRTGVGYYGYTF.

V and J are TRBV4-2 and TRBJ2-5; 9 bases are a match to TRBD2. V shed 3 bases and J 0 bases; nucleotides not matched to a gene: 8. The CDR3 is made up of 17 amino acids. CDR1 and CDR2 from the germline V gene are LGHNA and YNFKEQ. In DNA, the CDR3 is TGTGCCAGCAGCCATCTCATGACTAGCGGAAACCAAGAGACCCAGTACTTC. Translated: CASSHLMTSGNQETQYF.

The rearrangement links TRBV9 to TRBJ1-1, with D possibly TRBD1 on 6 matching bases. The V gene lost 4 bases and the J gene lost 11 bases, with 18 bases spanning the gap. The CDR3 contains 13 residues. Germline V CDR1 and CDR2: SGDLS, YYNGEE. CDR3 coding DNA: TGTGCCAGCAGCTCCCCAGAGACAGGCCGGGCTTTCTTT. It specifies CASSSPETGRAFF.

The chain recombines TRBV7-3 with TRBJ2-2; D is uncertain. Germline CDR1 is SGHTA and CDR2 is FQGTGA. The CDR3 is 12 residues long. Between the trimmed V and J ends, which lost 5 bases and 5 bases, there was a span of 6 bases. The CDR3 sequence is CASSPSTGELFF. The CDR3 DNA sequence: TGTGCCAGCAGCCCCTCGACCGGGGAGCTGTTTTTT.

This chain links TRBV9 with TRBJ2-7, with TRBD1 matching 7 bases. Germline V lookup: CDR1 SGDLS, CDR2 YYNGEE. J lost 0 bases, V lost 3 bases, and 9 bases had no gene match. The length of the CDR3 is 16 residues. The chain's CDR3 is CASSAGLGQRSYEQYF. CDR3 DNA sequence: TGTGCCAGCAGCGCGGGCCTGGGACAGCGCTCCTACGAGCAGTACTTC.

The chain uses TRBV19 and TRBJ1-2; D may be TRBD1 (5 bases). Germline CDR1 and CDR2: LNHDA and SQIVND (reference sequence). The CDR3 has 14 residues. Trimming took 6 bases from V and 7 from J, leaving 18 bases between them. CDR3 amino acids: CASSQRQSPGGYTF. The DNA for the CDR3 is TGTGCCAGTAGCCAAAGACAGAGCCCCGGTGGCTACACCTTC. The variable domain in full, with the rest retrieved from reference TRBV19 and TRBJ1-2, is DGGITQSPKYLFRKEGQNVTLSCEQNLNHDAMYWYRQDPGQGLRLIYYSQIVNDFQKGDIAEGYSVSREKKESFPLTVTSAQKNPTAFYLCASSQRQSPGGYTFGSGTRLTVV.

V usage is TRBV28 and J usage is TRBJ2-3; 12 nucleotides match TRBD2. Unmatched junction bases numbered 7, after V lost 5 bases and J lost 10 bases. The CDR3 is made up of 14 amino acids. The germline V gene encodes CDR1 MDHEN and CDR2 SYDVKM. The CDR3 region is CASSGGLAGLAQYF. The CDR3 nucleotides read TGTGCCAGCAGTGGGGGACTAGCGGGCCTTGCGCAGTATTTT.

The V call is TRBV13, the J call TRBJ2-7, with a tentative D call TRBD2 (5 bases). Germline CDR1 and CDR2: PRHDT and FYEKMQ (reference sequence). Trimming removed 4 bases at V and 4 bases at J, with 11 bases between. The CDR3 totals 13 residues. The CDR3: CASSYASGYEQYF. Here the CDR3 DNA reads TGTGCCAGCAGCTACGCGTCGGGATACGAGCAGTACTTC.

The chain links TRBV27 to TRBJ2-2; D possibly corresponds to TRBD1 (5 bases). Germline V gene sequence: CDR1 MNHEY, CDR2 SMNVEV (reference sequence). V dropped 6 bases and J dropped 4 bases, with 12 bases sitting between them. The CDR3 sequence is 14 residues long. As DNA, the CDR3 is TGTGCCAGCAGCTTCAAAAGGGGCACCGGGGAGCTGTTTTTT. Protein product: CASSFKRGTGELFF.

Only one count was recorded for this clone. The chain carries TRBV18 and TRBJ1-5, with 8 bases fitting TRBD1. Germline V gene data show CDR1 as KGHSH and CDR2 as LQKENI. The CDR3 consists of 16 residues. The trim removed 3 bases at V and 2 bases at J, leaving 6 bases unmatched. Here the CDR3 reads CASSPGAGGGNQPQHF. In DNA form, the CDR3 reads TGTGCCAGCTCACCGGGGGCAGGGGGCGGCAATCAGCCCCAGCATTTT.

In its sample, this clone was seen once. This chain uses TRBV11-2 with TRBJ1-1, with TRBD1 as a possible D gene (5 bases). Trimming left V 5 bases short and J 5 bases short, with 15 bases between. Germline values: CDR1 SGHAT, CDR2 FQNNGV. The CDR3 sequence is 14 residues long. CDR3 in amino acids: CASSVRERGTEAFF. As DNA, the CDR3 is TGTGCCAGCAGCGTACGAGAAAGGGGAACTGAAGCTTTCTTT.

V gene TRBV21-1 combines with J gene TRBJ1-4; whether TRBD1, the table's D call, matches the DNA was not checked. TRBV21-1 is a recognized pseudogene. CDR3 length: 15 amino acids. The CDR3 protein is CASSKVGTGDEKLFF. CDR3 DNA sequence: TGTGCCAGCAGCAAAGTTGGGACAGGGGATGAAAAACTGTTTTTT.

CDR3 in amino acids: CASSSPNARGGNTDTQYF. CDR3 nucleotide sequence: TGTGCCAGCAGCTCCCCCAACGCGCGCGGGGGGAATACAGATACGCAGTATTTT. The chain employs TRBV5-4 and TRBJ2-3, with TRBD2 matching over 8 bases. V lost 3 bases and J lost 3; bases outside the gene matches: 15. Germline assignment: CDR1 SGHNT and CDR2 YYREEE (reference sequence). The CDR3 loop spans 18 amino acids. The full variable domain, with the rest looked up from reference TRBV5-4 and TRBJ2-3, is ETGVTQSPTHLIKTRGQQVTLRCSSQSGHNTVSWYQQALGQGPQFIFQYYREEENGRGNFPPRFSGLQFPNYSSELNVNALELDDSALYLCASSSPNARGGNTDTQYFGPGTRLTVL.

This rearrangement joins TRBV21-1 to TRBJ1-4; the D segment call TRBD1 is taken from the table without a DNA check. TRBV21-1 is classified as a pseudogene. The CDR3 is made up of 16 amino acids. The CDR3 spells CASSKVFRGRIQKLFF. As DNA, the CDR3 is TGTGCCAGCAGCAAAGTATTCAGGGGGCGCATTCAAAAACTGTTTTTT.